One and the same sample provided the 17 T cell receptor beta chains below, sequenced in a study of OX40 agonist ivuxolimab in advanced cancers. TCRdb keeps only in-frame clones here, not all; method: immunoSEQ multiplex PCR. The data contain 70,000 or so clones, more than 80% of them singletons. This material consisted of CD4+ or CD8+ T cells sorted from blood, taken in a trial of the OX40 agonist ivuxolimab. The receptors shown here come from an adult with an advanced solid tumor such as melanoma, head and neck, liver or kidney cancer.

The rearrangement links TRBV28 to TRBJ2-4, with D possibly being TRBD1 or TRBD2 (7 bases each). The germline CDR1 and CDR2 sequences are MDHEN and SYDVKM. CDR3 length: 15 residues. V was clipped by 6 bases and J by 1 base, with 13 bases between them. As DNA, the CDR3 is TGTGCCAGCAGCCCAGGGGGGGTCGCCAAAAACATTCAGTACTTC. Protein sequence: CASSPGGVAKNIQYF.

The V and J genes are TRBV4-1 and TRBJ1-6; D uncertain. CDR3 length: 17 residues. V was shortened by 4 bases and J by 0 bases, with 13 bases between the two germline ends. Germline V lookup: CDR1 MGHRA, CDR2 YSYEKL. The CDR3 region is CASSLPEQSSYNSPLHF. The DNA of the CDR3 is TGCGCCAGCAGCCTACCTGAACAGAGCTCCTATAATTCACCCCTCCACTTT.

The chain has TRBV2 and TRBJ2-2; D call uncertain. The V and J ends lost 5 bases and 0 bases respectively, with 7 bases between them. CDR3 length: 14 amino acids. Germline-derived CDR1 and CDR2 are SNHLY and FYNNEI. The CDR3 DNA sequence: TGTGCCAGCAGTCCTACAACGAACACCGGGGAGCTGTTTTTT. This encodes CASSPTTNTGELFF.

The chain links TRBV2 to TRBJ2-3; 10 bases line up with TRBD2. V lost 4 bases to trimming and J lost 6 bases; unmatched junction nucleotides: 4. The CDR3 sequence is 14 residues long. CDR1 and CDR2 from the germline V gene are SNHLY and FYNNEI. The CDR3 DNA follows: TGTGCCAGCAGTGCTAGCGGGAGTTGGGATACGCAGTATTTT. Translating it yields CASSASGSWDTQYF.

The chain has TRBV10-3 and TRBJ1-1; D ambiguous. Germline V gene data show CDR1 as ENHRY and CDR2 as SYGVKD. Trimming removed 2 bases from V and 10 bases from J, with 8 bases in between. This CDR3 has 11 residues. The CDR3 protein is CAISETEGAFF. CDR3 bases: TGTGCCATCAGTGAGACCGAAGGAGCTTTCTTT.

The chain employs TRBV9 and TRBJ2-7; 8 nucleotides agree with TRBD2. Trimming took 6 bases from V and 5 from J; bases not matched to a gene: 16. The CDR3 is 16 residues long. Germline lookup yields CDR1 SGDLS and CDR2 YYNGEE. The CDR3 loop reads CASNDAPGGRNDEQYF. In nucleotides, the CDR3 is TGTGCCAGCAACGACGCCCCGGGCGGGAGGAACGACGAGCAGTACTTC.

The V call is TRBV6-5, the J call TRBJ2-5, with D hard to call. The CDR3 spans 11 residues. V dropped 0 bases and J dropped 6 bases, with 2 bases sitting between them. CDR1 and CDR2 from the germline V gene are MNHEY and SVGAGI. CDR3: CASSYSQTQYF. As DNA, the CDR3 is TGTGCCAGCAGTTACTCGCAGACCCAGTACTTC.

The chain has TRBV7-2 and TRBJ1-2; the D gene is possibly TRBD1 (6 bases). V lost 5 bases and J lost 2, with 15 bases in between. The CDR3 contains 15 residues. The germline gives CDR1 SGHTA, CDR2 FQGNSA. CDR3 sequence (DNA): TGTGCCAGCAGCCCCCAACAGGGATACAACTATGGCTACACCTTC. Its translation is CASSPQQGYNYGYTF.

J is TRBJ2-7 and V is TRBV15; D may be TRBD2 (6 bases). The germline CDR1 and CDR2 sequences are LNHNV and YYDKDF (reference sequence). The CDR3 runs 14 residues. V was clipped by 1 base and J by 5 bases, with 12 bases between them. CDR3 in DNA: TGTGCCACCAGCAGAGGGAGGGTTCGGAACGAGCAGTACTTC. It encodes CATSRGRVRNEQYF.

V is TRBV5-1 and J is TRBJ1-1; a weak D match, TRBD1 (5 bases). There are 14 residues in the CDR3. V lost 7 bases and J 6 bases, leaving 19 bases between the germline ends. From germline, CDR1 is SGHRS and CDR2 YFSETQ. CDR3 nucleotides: TGCGCCAGCGCCTGGGGGACCCCTGGGGCTGAAGCTTTCTTT. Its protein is CASAWGTPGAEAFF.

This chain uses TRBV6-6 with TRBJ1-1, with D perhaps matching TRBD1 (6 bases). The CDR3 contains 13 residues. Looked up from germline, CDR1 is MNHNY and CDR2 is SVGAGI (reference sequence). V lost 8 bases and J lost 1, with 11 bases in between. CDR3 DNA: TGTGCCAGCCTGGTGGGACAGAACACTGAAGCTTTCTTT. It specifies CASLVGQNTEAFF.

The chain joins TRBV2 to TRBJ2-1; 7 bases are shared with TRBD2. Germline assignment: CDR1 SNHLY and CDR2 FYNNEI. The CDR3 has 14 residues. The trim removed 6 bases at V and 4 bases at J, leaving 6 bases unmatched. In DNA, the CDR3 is TGTGCCAGCAGGCCCCACGGGGGGTACAATGAGCAGTTCTTC. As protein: CASRPHGGYNEQFF. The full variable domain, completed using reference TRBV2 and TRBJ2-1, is EPEVTQTPSHQVTQMGQEVILRCVPISNHLYFYWYRQILGQKVEFLVSFYNNEISEKSEIFDDQFSVERPDGSNFTLKIRSTKLEDSAMYFCASRPHGGYNEQFFGPGTRLTVL.

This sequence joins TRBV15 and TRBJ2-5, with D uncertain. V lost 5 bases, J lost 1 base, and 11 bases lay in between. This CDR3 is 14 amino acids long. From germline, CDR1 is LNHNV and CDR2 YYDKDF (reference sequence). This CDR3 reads CATSSHDGQETQYF. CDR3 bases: TGTGCCACCAGCTCACATGACGGCCAAGAGACCCAGTACTTC.

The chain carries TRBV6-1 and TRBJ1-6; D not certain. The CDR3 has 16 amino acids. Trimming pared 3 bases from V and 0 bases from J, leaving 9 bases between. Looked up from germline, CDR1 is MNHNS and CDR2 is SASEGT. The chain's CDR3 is CASSEDRRSYNSPLHF. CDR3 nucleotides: TGTGCCAGCAGTGAGGACCGACGCTCCTATAATTCACCCCTCCACTTT.

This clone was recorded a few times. CDR3 in amino acids: CAWGRTLSTDTQYF. The DNA for the CDR3 is TGTGCCTGGGGCAGAACCCTTAGCACAGATACGCAGTATTTT. The chain has TRBV30 and TRBJ2-3; D remains ambiguous. The CDR3 has 14 residues. Trimming shortened V by 5 bases and J by 0 bases, and 12 bases separated the two germline ends. Germline values: CDR1 GTSNPN, CDR2 SVGIG (reference sequence).

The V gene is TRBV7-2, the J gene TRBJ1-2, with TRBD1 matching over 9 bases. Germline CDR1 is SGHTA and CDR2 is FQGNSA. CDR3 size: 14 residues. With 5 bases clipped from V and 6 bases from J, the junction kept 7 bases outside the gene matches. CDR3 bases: TGTGCCAGCAGCCCCCACAGGGGGCGGAATGGCTACACCTTC. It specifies CASSPHRGRNGYTF. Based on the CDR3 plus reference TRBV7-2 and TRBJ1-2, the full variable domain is GAGVSQSPSNKVTEKGKDVELRCDPISGHTALYWYRQSLGQGLEFLIYFQGNSAPDKSGLPSDRFSAERTGGSVSTLTIQRTQQEDSAVYLCASSPHRGRNGYTFGSGTRLTVV.

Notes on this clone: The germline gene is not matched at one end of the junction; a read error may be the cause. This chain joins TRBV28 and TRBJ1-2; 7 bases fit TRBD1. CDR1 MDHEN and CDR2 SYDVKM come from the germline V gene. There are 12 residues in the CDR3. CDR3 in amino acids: CASSLTTGEVAF. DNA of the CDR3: TGTGCCAGCAGTTTAACCACAGGGGAGGTTGCCTTC.